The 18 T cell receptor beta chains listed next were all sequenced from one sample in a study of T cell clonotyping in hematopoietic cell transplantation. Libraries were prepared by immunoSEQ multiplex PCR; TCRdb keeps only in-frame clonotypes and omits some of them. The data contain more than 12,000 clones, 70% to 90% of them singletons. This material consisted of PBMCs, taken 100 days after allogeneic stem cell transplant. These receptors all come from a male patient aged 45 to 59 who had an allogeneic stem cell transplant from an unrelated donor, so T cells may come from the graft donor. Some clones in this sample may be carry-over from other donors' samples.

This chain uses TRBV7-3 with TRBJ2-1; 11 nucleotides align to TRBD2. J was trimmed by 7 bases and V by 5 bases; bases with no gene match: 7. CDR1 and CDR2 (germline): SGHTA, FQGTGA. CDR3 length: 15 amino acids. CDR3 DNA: TGTGCCAGCAGCCCGGTAGCGGGAGGGCCTAATGAGCAGTTCTTC. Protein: CASSPVAGGPNEQFF.

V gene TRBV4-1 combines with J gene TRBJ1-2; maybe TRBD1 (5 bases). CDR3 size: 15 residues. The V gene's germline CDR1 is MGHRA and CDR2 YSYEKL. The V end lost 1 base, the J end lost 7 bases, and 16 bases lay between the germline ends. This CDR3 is CASSQVGTEIRGYTF. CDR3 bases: TGCGCCAGCAGCCAAGTGGGGACGGAGATCCGTGGCTACACCTTC.

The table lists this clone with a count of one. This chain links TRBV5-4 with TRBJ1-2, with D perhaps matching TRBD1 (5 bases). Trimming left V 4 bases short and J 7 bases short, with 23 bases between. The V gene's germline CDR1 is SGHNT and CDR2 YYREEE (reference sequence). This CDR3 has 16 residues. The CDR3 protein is CASSDGSLGMGPGYTF. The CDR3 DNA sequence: TGTGCCAGCAGCGACGGCAGCCTGGGGATGGGGCCTGGCTACACCTTC.

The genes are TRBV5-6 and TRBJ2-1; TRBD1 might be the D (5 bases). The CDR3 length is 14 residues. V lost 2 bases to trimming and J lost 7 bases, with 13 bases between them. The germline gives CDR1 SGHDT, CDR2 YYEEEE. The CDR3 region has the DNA TGTGCCAGCAGCTTCGGCAGGGTGGGGAATGAGCAGTTCTTC. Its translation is CASSFGRVGNEQFF.

CDR3 protein: CASRDRDNTIYF. The DNA for the CDR3 is TGCGCCAGCAGGGACAGGGATAACACCATATATTTT. This chain links TRBV5-1 with TRBJ1-3, with 8 positions matching TRBD1. CDR3 length equals 12 residues. Trimming took 5 bases from V and 7 from J; bases not matched to a gene: 2. CDR1 and CDR2 from the germline V gene are SGHRS and YFSETQ. The whole variable domain, remainder taken from reference TRBV5-1 and TRBJ1-3, is KAGVTQTPRYLIKTRGQQVTLSCSPISGHRSVSWYQQTPGQGLQFLFEYFSETQRNKGNFPGRFSGRQFSNSRSEMNVSTLELGDSALYLCASRDRDNTIYFGEGSWLTVV.

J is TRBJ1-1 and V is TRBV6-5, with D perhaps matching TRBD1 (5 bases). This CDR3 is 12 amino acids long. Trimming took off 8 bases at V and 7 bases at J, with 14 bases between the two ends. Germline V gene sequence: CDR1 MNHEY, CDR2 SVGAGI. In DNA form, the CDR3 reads TGTGCCAGCCGCCGGGACGGAGGTGAAGCTTTCTTT. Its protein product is CASRRDGGEAFF.

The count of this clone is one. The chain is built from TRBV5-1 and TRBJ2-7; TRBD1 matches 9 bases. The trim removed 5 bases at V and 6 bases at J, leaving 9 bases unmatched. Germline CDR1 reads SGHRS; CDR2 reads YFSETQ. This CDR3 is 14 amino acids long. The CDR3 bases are TGCGCCAGCAGTACGACAGGGGGGTCAGGCGAGCAGTACTTC. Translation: CASSTTGGSGEQYF.

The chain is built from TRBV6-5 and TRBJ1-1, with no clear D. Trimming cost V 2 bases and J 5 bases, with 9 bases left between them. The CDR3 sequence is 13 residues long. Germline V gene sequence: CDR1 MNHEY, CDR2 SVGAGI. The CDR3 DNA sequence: TGTGCCAGCAGTTACAACTCCGGGACTGAAGCTTTCTTT. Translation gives CASSYNSGTEAFF.

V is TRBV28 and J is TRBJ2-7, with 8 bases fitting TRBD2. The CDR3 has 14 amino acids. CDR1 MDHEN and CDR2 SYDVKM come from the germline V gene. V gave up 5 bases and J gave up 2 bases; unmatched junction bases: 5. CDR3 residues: CASSGTRRAYEQYF. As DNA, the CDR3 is TGTGCCAGCAGTGGGACTAGACGAGCCTACGAGCAGTACTTC.

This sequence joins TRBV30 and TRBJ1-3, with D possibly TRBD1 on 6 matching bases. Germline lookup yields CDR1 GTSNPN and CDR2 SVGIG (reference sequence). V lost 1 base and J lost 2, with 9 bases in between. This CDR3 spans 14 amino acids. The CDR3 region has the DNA TGTGCCTGGAGTGGTTGGGGGCCTGGAAACACCATATATTTT. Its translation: CAWSGWGPGNTIYF. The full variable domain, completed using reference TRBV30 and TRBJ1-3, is SQTIHQWPATLVQPVGSPLSLECTVEGTSNPNLYWYRQAAGRGLQLLFYSVGIGQISSEVPQNLSASRPQDRQFILSSKKLLLSDSGFYLCAWSGWGPGNTIYFGEGSWLTVV.

CDR3 coding DNA: TGCAGCGTTCTGGGACTAGCGGTCTACGAGCAGTACTTC. Residues: CSVLGLAVYEQYF. This chain connects TRBV29-1 to TRBJ2-7; 11 nucleotides match TRBD2. With V trimmed by 5 bases and J by 3 bases, 3 bases remained unmatched. Germline V CDR1 and CDR2: SQVTM, ANQGSEA. The CDR3 sequence is 13 residues long.

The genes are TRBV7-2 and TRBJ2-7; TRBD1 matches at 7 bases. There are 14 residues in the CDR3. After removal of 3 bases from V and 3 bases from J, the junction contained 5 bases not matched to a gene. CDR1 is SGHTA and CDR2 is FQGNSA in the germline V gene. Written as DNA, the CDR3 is TGTGCCAGCAGCTTTATGGGACAGTTCTACGAGCAGTACTTC. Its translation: CASSFMGQFYEQYF.

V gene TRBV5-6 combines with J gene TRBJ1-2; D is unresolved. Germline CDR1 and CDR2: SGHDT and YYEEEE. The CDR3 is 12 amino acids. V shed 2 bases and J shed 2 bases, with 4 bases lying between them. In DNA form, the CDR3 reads TGTGCCAGCAGCTTTGAGAACTATGGCTACACCTTC. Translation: CASSFENYGYTF.

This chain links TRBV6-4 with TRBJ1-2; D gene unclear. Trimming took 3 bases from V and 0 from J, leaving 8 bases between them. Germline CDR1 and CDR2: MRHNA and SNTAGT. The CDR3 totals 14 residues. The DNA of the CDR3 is TGTGCCAGCAGTGAACAGCCTACTAACTATGGCTACACCTTC. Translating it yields CASSEQPTNYGYTF.

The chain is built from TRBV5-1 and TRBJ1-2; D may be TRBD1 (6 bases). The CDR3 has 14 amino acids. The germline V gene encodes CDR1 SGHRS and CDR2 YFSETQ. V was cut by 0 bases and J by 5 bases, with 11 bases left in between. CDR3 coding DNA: TGCGCCAGCAGCTTGGACAGGGTGGAGTATGGCTACACCTTC. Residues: CASSLDRVEYGYTF. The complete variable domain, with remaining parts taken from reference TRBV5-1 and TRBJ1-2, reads KAGVTQTPRYLIKTRGQQVTLSCSPISGHRSVSWYQQTPGQGLQFLFEYFSETQRNKGNFPGRFSGRQFSNSRSEMNVSTLELGDSALYLCASSLDRVEYGYTFGSGTRLTVV.

CDR3 amino acids: CASSLASGIWNIQYF. As DNA, the CDR3 is TGTGCCAGCAGCTTAGCCTCAGGAATCTGGAACATTCAGTACTTC. The V call is TRBV7-9, the J call TRBJ2-4, with D unclear. This CDR3 is 15 amino acids long. V lost 0 bases to trimming and J lost 7 bases, with 13 bases between them. CDR1 is SEHNR, CDR2 FQNEAQ, per germline (reference sequence).

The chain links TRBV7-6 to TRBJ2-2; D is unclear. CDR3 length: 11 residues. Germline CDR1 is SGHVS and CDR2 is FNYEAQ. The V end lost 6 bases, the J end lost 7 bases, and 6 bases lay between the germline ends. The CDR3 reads CASSNDGELFF. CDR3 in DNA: TGTGCCAGCAGTAATGACGGGGAGCTGTTTTTT.

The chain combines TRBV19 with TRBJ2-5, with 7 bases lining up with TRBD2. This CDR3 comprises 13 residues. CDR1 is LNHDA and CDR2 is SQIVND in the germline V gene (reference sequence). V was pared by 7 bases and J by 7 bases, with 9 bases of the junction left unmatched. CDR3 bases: TGTGCCAGTAAACCGGGACGCGGGGGGACCCAGTACTTC. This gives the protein CASKPGRGGTQYF.